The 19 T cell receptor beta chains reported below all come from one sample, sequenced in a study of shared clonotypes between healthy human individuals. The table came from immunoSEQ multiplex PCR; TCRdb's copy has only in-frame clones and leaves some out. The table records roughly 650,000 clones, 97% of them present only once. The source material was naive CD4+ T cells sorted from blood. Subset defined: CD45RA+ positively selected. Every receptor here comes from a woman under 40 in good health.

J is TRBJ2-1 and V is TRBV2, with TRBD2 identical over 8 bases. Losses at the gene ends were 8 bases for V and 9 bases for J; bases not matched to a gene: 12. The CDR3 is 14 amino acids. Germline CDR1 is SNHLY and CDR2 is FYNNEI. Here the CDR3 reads CASVLGLAGTEQFF. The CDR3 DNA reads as TGTGCCAGCGTCTTAGGGCTAGCGGGTACTGAGCAGTTCTTC.

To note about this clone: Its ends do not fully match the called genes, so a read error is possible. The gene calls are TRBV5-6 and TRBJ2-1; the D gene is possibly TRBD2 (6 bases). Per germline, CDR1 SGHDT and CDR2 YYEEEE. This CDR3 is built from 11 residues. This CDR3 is CASSAIGRKVF. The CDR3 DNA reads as TGTGCCAGCAGCGCGATCGGGAGAAAGGTCTTC. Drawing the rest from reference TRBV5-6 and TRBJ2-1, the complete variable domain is DAGVTQSPTHLIKTRGQQVTLRCSPKSGHDTVSWYQQALGQGPQFIFQYYEEEERQRGNFPDRFSGHQFPNYSSELNVNALLLGDSALYLCASSAIGRKVFGPGTRLTVL.

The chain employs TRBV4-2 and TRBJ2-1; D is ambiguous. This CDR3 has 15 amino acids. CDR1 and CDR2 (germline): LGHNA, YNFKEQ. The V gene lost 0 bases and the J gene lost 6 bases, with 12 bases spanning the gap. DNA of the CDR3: TGTGCCAGCAGCCAAGACCCCAGAGATCTCAATGAGCAGTTCTTC. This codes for CASSQDPRDLNEQFF.

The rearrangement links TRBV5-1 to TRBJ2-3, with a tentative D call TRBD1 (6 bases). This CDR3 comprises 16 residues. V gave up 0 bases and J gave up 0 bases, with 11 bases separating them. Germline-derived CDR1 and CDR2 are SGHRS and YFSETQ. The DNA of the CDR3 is TGCGCCAGCAGCTTGGTCGCAGGGGATAGCACAGATACGCAGTATTTT. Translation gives CASSLVAGDSTDTQYF.

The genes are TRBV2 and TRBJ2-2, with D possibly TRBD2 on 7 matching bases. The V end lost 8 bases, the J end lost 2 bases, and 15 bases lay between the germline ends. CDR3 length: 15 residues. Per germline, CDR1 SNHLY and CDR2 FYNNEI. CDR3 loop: CASGGPSGNTGELFF. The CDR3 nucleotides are TGTGCCAGCGGGGGGCCTAGCGGCAACACCGGGGAGCTGTTTTTT. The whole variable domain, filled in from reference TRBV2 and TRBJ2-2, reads EPEVTQTPSHQVTQMGQEVILRCVPISNHLYFYWYRQILGQKVEFLVSFYNNEISEKSEIFDDQFSVERPDGSNFTLKIRSTKLEDSAMYFCASGGPSGNTGELFFGEGSRLTVL.

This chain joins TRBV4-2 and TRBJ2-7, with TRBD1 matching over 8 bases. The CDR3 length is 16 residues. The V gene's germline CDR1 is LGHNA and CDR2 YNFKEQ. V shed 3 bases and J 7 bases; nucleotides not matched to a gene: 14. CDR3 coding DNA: TGTGCCAGCAGCCAGGCGTCGGCAGGGGGCCCAAGGGAGCAGTACTTC. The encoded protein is CASSQASAGGPREQYF.

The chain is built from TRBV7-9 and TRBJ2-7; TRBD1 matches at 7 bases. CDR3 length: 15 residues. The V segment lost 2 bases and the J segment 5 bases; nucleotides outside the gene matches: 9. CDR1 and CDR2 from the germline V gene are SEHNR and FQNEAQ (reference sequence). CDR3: CASSLLTGTVHEQYF. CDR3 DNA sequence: TGTGCCAGCAGCTTATTAACCGGGACAGTGCACGAGCAGTACTTC.

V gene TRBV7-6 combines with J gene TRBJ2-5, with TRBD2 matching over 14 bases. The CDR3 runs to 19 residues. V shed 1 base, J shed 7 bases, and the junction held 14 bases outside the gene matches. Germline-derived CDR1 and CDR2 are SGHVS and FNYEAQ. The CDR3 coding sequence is TGTGCCAGCAGCTTAGAACGTTGGGGGACTAGCGGGAGTATGGGGACCCAGTACTTC. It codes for CASSLERWGTSGSMGTQYF. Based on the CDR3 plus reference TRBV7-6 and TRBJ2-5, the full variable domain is GAGVSQSPRYKVTKRGQDVALRCDPISGHVSLYWYRQALGQGPEFLTYFNYEAQQDKSGLPNDRFSAERPEGSISTLTIQRTEQRDSAMYRCASSLERWGTSGSMGTQYFGPGTRLLVL.

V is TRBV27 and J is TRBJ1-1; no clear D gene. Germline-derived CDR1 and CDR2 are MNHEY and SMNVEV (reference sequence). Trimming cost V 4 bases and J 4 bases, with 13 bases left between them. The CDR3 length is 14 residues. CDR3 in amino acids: CASSSRSLGTEAFF. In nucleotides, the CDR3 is TGTGCCAGCAGTTCCCGGTCCCTGGGCACTGAAGCTTTCTTT.

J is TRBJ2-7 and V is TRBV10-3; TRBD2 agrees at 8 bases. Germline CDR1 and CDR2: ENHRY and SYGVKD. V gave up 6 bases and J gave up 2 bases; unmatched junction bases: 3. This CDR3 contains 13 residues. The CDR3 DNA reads TGTGCCATCAGGGGCGGGGGGCCCTACGAGCAGTACTTC. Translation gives CAIRGGGPYEQYF.

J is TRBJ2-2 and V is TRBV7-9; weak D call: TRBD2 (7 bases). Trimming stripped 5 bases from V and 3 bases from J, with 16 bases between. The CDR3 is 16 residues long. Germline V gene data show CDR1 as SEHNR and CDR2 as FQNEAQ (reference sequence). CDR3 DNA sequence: TGTGCCAGCAGCCCCACCCGGGGGGCTGACACCGGGGAGCTGTTTTTT. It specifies CASSPTRGADTGELFF.

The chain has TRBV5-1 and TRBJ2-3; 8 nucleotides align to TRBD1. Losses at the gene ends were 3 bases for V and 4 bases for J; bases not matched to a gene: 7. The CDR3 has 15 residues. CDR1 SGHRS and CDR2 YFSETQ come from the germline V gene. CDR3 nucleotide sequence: TGCGCCAGCAGCTCGCCCAGGGGGCGCGCAGATACGCAGTATTTT. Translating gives CASSSPRGRADTQYF.

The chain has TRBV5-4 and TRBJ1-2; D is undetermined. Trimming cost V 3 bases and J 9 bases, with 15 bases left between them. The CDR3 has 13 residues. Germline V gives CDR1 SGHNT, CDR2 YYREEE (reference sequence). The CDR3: CASSYSLGMSYTF. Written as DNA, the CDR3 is TGTGCCAGCAGCTATAGTTTGGGCATGAGCTACACCTTC.

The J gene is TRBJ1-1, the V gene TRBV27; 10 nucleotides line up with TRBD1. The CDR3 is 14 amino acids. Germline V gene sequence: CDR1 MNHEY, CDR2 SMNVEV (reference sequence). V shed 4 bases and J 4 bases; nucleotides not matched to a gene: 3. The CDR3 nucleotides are TGTGCCAGCAGTTCCCGGACAGGGGGCACTGAAGCTTTCTTT. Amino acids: CASSSRTGGTEAFF.

The CDR3: CASSPDGQGTTDTQYF. DNA of the CDR3: TGCGCCAGCAGCCCGGACGGACAGGGGACCACAGATACGCAGTATTTT. The V call is TRBV5-1, the J call TRBJ2-3, with TRBD1 identical over 9 bases. CDR3 length: 16 residues. V lost 4 bases and J lost 2; bases outside the gene matches: 8. Germline loops: CDR1 SGHRS, CDR2 YFSETQ.

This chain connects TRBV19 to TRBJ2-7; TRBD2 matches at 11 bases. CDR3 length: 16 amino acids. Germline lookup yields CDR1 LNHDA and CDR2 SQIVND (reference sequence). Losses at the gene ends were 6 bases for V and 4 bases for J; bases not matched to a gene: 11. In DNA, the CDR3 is TGTGCCAGTAGCAGATATACTAGCGGGAGTTCTTACGAGCAGTACTTC. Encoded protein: CASSRYTSGSSYEQYF.

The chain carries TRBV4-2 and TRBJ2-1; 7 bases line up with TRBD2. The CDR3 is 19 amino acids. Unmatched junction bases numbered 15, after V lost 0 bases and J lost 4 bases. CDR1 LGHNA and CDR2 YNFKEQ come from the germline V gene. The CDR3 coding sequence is TGTGCCAGCAGCCAAGAGGGTGGCGTCGTAAGCGGGGCGTACAATGAGCAGTTCTTC. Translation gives CASSQEGGVVSGAYNEQFF.

CDR3 DNA sequence: TGCGCCAGCAGCTTGGTTGGCGGGCGGACCTACGAGCAGTACTTC. Translated, it gives CASSLVGGRTYEQYF. V gene TRBV5-1 combines with J gene TRBJ2-7; possibly TRBD2 for D (5 bases). The CDR3 has 15 residues. Trimming pared 0 bases from V and 2 bases from J, leaving 12 bases between. The germline CDR1 and CDR2 sequences are SGHRS and YFSETQ.

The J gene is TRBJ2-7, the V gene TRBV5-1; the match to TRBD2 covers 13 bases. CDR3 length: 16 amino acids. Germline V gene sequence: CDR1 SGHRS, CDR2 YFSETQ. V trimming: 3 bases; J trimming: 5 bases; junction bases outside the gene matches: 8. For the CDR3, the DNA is TGCGCCAGCAGCTCCGACGGACTAGCGGGAGTTGACGAGCAGTACTTC. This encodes CASSSDGLAGVDEQYF.